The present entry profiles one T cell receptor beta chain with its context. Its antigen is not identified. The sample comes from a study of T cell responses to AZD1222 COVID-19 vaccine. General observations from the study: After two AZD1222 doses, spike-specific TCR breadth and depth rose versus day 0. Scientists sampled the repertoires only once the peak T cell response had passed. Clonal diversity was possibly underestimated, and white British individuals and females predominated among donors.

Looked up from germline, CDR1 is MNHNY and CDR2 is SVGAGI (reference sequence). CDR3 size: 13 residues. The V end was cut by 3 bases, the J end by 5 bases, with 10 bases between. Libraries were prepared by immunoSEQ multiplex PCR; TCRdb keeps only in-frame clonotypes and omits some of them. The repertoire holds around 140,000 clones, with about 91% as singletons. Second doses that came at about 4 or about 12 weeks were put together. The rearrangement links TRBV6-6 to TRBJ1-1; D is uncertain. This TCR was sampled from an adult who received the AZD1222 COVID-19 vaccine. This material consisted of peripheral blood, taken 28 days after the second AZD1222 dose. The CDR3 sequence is CASSYNGETEAFF. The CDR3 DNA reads TGTGCCAGCAGTTATAACGGGGAAACTGAAGCTTTCTTT.